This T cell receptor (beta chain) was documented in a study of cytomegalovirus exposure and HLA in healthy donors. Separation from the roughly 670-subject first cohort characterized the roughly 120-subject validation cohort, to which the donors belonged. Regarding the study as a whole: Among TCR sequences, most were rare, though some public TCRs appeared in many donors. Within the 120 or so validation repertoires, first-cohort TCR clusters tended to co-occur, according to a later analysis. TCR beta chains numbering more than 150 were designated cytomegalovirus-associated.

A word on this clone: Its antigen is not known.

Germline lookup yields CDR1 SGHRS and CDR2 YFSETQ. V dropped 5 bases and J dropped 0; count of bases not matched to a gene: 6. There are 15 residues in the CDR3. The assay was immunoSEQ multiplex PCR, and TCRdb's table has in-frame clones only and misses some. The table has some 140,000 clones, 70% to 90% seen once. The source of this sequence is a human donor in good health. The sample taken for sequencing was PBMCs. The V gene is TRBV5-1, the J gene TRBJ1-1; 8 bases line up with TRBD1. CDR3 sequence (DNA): TGCGCCAGCAGGATGGAGGGACAGGTGAACACTGAAGCTTTCTTT. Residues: CASRMEGQVNTEAFF.